This record concerns one T cell receptor beta chain sequence. Time point of the sample: pre-sensitization, week 0. Noted treatment: therapeutic diphenylcyclopropenone sensitization with weekly scalp DPC. This sample is drawn from a study of human T cells and chemical hapten exposure. TCRdb reprocessed the RACE reads with MiXCR, giving one entry per CDR3 protein. The table has about 68,000 distinct CDR3 sequences, over 9.5% seen once. Germline CDR1 is MDHEN and CDR2 is SYDVKM. V was pared by 2 bases and J by 4 bases, with 18 bases between. The CDR3 contains 16 residues. The material sequenced was whole blood, taken in connection with sensitization to the hapten diphenylcyclopropenone (DPC). The TCR comes from a woman in her forties or fifties with alopecia areata. Some clones in this sample may be carry-over from other donors' samples. The V call is TRBV28, the J call TRBJ2-7; possibly TRBD1 for D (6 bases). CDR3 coding DNA: TGTGCCAGCAGTTTAGGACAGCTATATGCCCCTTACGAGCAGTACTTC. Protein product: CASSLGQLYAPYEQYF.